This T cell receptor (beta chain) was retrieved from a study of T cell repertoires in cytomegalovirus infection. For the study at large: In public TCR beta signatures, there were indications of both CMV infection and matching HLA type.

Study-wide results and limits: Identification of carriers of CMV plus the relevant HLA was achieved through cumulative public TCR beta family frequency.

As to this clonotype: The antigen remains unidentified.

Using its own MiXCR run on the reads, TCRdb lists one record per CDR3 protein. The table records some 920,000 distinct CDR3 sequences, 31% of them present only once. The sequence derives from a human donor in good health (CMV status not recorded). Some clones in this sample may be carry-over from other donors' samples. The sequenced sample was cultured CD8+ T cells from PBMCs, obtained from culture after CMV antigen stimulation.

The CDR3 sequence: CASSQGQENIQYF. As DNA, the CDR3 is TGTGCCAGCAGCCAGGGACAAGAAAACATTCAGTACTTC. This chain connects TRBV4-2 to TRBJ2-4; TRBD1 might be the D (6 bases). The CDR3 is 13 residues long. Trimming took 3 bases from V and 5 from J, leaving 8 bases between them. From germline, CDR1 is LGHNA and CDR2 YNFKEQ.